This TCR beta chain was observed in a study of blood T cell repertoires in COVID-19. Study as a whole: Some COVID-19 samples were acute and others convalescent; all came from the United States, Italy and Spain. PBMCs, B-cell-depleted T cells, or T cells provided the cDNA or gDNA that made up the material.

In the authors' workflow: For nucleated cells, counts were estimated from reference gene primer amplification. Method: immunoSEQ multiplex PCR; TCRdb's copy keeps in-frame clones and lacks some. That table gives V, J and clone size, and the DNA gave D and trimming. This sample has under 250,000 clones, with roughly 88% found just once. CDR3 length equals 15 residues. Germline CDR1 LNHDA, CDR2 SQIVND (reference sequence). V shed 11 bases and J 4 bases; nucleotides not matched to a gene: 10. The sequence was collected from a woman aged 25 to 39 with COVID-19, enrolled during active disease. Input material: peripheral blood. The chain is built from TRBV19 and TRBJ1-4, with 10 bases that match TRBD1. In nucleotides, the CDR3 is TGTGCCGCTCGGGACAGGGGAAGGGGTAATGAAAAACTGTTTTTT. Its protein is CAARDRGRGNEKLFF.